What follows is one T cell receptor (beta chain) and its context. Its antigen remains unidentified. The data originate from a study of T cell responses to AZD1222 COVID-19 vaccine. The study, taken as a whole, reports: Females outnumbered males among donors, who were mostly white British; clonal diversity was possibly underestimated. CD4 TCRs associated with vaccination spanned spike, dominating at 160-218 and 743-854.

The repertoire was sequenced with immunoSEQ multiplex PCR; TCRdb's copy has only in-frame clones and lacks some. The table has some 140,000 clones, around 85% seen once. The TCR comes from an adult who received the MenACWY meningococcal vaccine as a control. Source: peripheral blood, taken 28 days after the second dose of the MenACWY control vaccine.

The CDR3 nucleotides read TGTGCCAGCAGTTACTCGGCGGGGAGCTCACCCCTCCACTTT. Amino acid sequence: CASSYSAGSSPLHF. The V call is TRBV6-5, the J call TRBJ1-6; D remains ambiguous. Trimming took 0 bases from V and 10 from J, leaving 10 bases between them. The CDR3 is 14 amino acids. Germline V gives CDR1 MNHEY, CDR2 SVGAGI.